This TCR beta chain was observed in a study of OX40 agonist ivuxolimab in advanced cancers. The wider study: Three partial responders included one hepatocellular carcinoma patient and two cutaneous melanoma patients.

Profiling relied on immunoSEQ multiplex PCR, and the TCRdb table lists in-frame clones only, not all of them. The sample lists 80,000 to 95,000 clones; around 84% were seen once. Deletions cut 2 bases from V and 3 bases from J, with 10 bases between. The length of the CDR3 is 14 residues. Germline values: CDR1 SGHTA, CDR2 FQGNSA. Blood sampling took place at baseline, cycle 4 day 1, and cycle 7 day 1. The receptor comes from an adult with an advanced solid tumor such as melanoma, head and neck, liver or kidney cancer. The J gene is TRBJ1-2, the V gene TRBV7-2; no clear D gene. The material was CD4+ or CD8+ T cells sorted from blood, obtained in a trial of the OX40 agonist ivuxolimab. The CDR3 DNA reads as TGTGCCAGCAGCTTATCGGTGGAGTACTATGGCTACACCTTC. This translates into CASSLSVEYYGYTF.